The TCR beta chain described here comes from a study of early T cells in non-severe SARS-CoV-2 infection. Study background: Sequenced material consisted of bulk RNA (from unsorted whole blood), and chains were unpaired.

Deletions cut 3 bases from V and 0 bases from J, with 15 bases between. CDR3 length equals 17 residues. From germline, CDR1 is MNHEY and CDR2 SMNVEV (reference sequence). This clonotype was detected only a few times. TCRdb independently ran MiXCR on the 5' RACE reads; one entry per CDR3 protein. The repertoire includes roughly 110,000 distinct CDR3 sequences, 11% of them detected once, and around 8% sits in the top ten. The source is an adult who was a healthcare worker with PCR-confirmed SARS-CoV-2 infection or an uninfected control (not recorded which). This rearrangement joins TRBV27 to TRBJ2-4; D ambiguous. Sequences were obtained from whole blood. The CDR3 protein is CASSFIPRQLAKNIQYF. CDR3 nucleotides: TGTGCCAGCAGTTTCATCCCCCGGCAGCTAGCCAAAAACATTCAGTACTTC.